These 20 T cell receptor beta chains originate from one sample sequenced in a study of cytomegalovirus exposure and HLA in healthy donors. The PCR employed 60 Vbeta primers together with 13 Jbeta primers. Assay: immunoSEQ multiplex PCR; the TCRdb copy retains only in-frame clones and omits some. The sample lists around 120,000 clones, around 80% seen once, with approximately 1% in the top ten. Sequencing was performed on PBMCs. All receptors derive from a human donor in good health.

The rearrangement joins TRBV7-2 to TRBJ1-2; D remains ambiguous. Trimming removed 2 bases from V and 1 base from J, with 14 bases in between. Per germline, CDR1 SGHTA and CDR2 FQGNSA. CDR3 length: 16 residues. The CDR3 here is CASSLLAGEGNYGYTF. In nucleotides, the CDR3 is TGTGCCAGCAGCTTATTGGCGGGAGAGGGTAACTATGGCTACACCTTC.

This clone has only a few counts. The chain links TRBV19 to TRBJ2-6; TRBD1 might be the D (5 bases). V gave up 3 bases and J gave up 0 bases, with 9 bases separating them. CDR1 and CDR2 (germline): LNHDA, SQIVND (reference sequence). This CDR3 region has 16 residues. CDR3 loop: CASSIDSYSGANVLTF. Written as DNA, the CDR3 is TGTGCCAGTAGTATTGACAGCTACTCTGGGGCCAACGTCCTGACTTTC.

The rearrangement joins TRBV7-2 to TRBJ1-1; D not resolved. Germline-derived CDR1 and CDR2 are SGHTA and FQGNSA. This CDR3 is 13 amino acids long. Deletions cut 3 bases from V and 8 bases from J, with 13 bases between. The DNA of the CDR3 is TGTGCCAGCAGCTTCACGTTGAGGGTAGAAGCTTTCTTT. Translated, it gives CASSFTLRVEAFF.

The chain recombines TRBV7-8 with TRBJ1-5; D perhaps matches TRBD1 (5 bases). The CDR3 contains 14 residues. Germline CDR1 is SGHVS and CDR2 is FQNEAQ. Deletions cut 5 bases from V and 5 bases from J, with 13 bases between. The CDR3 here is CASSLTGPYQPQHF. The CDR3 region has the DNA TGTGCCAGCAGCCTCACAGGACCCTATCAGCCCCAGCATTTT.

There are a few counts of this clone. This chain joins TRBV7-2 and TRBJ2-7; D is perhaps TRBD1 (5 bases). The germline gives CDR1 SGHTA, CDR2 FQGNSA. This CDR3 is built from 12 residues. Trimming shortened V by 3 bases and J by 4 bases, and 7 bases separated the two germline ends. The CDR3 protein is CASSLQGYEQYF. The CDR3 bases are TGTGCCAGCAGCTTGCAGGGTTACGAGCAGTACTTC.

The chain recombines TRBV9 with TRBJ2-3; 8 nucleotides match TRBD2. The V segment lost 5 bases and the J segment 0 bases; nucleotides outside the gene matches: 5. The CDR3 is 15 amino acids. Germline V gives CDR1 SGDLS, CDR2 YYNGEE. This chain's CDR3 is CASRSGGGSTDTQYF. In DNA, the CDR3 is TGTGCCAGCAGGTCTGGCGGGGGGAGCACAGATACGCAGTATTTT.

Only a few counts were recorded for this clone. The chain couples TRBV6-6 to TRBJ2-3; TRBD2 aligns across 8 bases. Germline V lookup: CDR1 MNHNY, CDR2 SVGAGI (reference sequence). J was trimmed by 5 bases and V by 7 bases; bases with no gene match: 8. The CDR3 sequence is 14 residues long. Written as DNA, the CDR3 is TGTGCCAGCACTGGTAGCGGGGTCGGAGATACGCAGTATTTT. Its protein is CASTGSGVGDTQYF.

V and J are TRBV4-1 and TRBJ1-3, with a possible D match to TRBD1 (6 bases). Germline V lookup: CDR1 MGHRA, CDR2 YSYEKL. V lost 4 bases and J 4 bases, leaving 20 bases between the germline ends. The CDR3 totals 17 residues. The CDR3 loop reads CASSPLRGGPLGNTIYF. The CDR3 DNA reads as TGCGCCAGCAGCCCCCTGCGTGGGGGCCCCTTGGGAAACACCATATATTTT.

The CDR3 coding sequence is TGTGCCAGCACCCACGGGCGGGGCACCGGGGAGCTGTTTTTT. It encodes CASTHGRGTGELFF. This chain joins TRBV6-5 and TRBJ2-2; D may be TRBD2 (6 bases). The CDR3 contains 14 residues. The V gene lost 7 bases and the J gene lost 4 bases, with 13 bases spanning the gap. The germline V gene has CDR1 MNHEY and CDR2 SVGAGI.

The chain is built from TRBV19 and TRBJ2-2, with unresolved D. Germline V gives CDR1 LNHDA, CDR2 SQIVND (reference sequence). There are 16 residues in the CDR3. Trimming removed 2 bases at V and 0 bases at J, with 10 bases between. The CDR3 protein is CASSIRAGTNTGELFF. In DNA form, the CDR3 reads TGTGCCAGTAGTATAAGAGCAGGAACGAACACCGGGGAGCTGTTTTTT. The variable domain in full, with the rest retrieved from reference TRBV19 and TRBJ2-2, is DGGITQSPKYLFRKEGQNVTLSCEQNLNHDAMYWYRQDPGQGLRLIYYSQIVNDFQKGDIAEGYSVSREKKESFPLTVTSAQKNPTAFYLCASSIRAGTNTGELFFGEGSRLTVL.

The table lists this clone with a count of one. This sequence joins TRBV19 and TRBJ2-3; maybe TRBD1 (5 bases). Trimming left V 6 bases short and J 0 bases short, with 10 bases between. The V gene's germline CDR1 is LNHDA and CDR2 SQIVND (reference sequence). The CDR3 length is 14 residues. The CDR3, as DNA: TGTGCCAGTAGCAGGGCCTCTAGCACAGATACGCAGTATTTT. Protein sequence: CASSRASSTDTQYF.

The chain has TRBV4-2 and TRBJ2-1; 14 bases map to TRBD2. Per the germline V gene, CDR1 is LGHNA and CDR2 is YNFKEQ. V lost 4 bases, J lost 7 bases, and 15 bases stayed unmatched. This CDR3 comprises 19 residues. CDR3 sequence (DNA): TGTGCCAGCAGCCGCCAAGGCGAAGGACTAGCGGGGGGAAGAAATGAGCAGTTCTTC. It specifies CASSRQGEGLAGGRNEQFF.

The chain links TRBV7-2 to TRBJ1-3; 7 bases line up with TRBD1. Germline assignment: CDR1 SGHTA and CDR2 FQGNSA. The CDR3 spans 16 residues. Trimming cost V 3 bases and J 0 bases; bases outside gene matches: 5. CDR3: CASSFTGARSGNTIYF. The CDR3, as DNA: TGTGCCAGCAGCTTTACAGGGGCCCGCTCTGGAAACACCATATATTTT.

This clone showed up just a few times. The rearrangement links TRBV4-1 to TRBJ1-5; D is unclear. This CDR3 region has 15 residues. The germline V gene encodes CDR1 MGHRA and CDR2 YSYEKL. Trimming shortened V by 2 bases and J by 8 bases, and 16 bases separated the two germline ends. The CDR3 reads CASSQMNTLAEPQHF. The DNA of the CDR3 is TGCGCCAGCAGCCAAATGAACACCCTTGCGGAGCCCCAGCATTTT.

This chain uses TRBV6-5 with TRBJ1-3; D is perhaps TRBD1 (5 bases). V was clipped by 8 bases and J by 9 bases, with 20 bases between them. Per germline, CDR1 MNHEY and CDR2 SVGAGI. CDR3 length equals 14 residues. The CDR3 DNA reads as TGTGCCAGCCACACTTCGACAGCGACGGGCACCATATATTTT. This codes for CASHTSTATGTIYF.

The genes are TRBV28 and TRBJ1-5; maybe TRBD1 (5 bases). Germline V CDR1 and CDR2: MDHEN, SYDVKM. The CDR3 consists of 14 residues. V lost 4 bases and J 6 bases, leaving 13 bases between the germline ends. The CDR3 loop reads CASSYPQGSQPQHF. The CDR3 DNA reads as TGTGCCAGCAGTTACCCGCAGGGAAGTCAGCCCCAGCATTTT.

The chain joins TRBV10-3 to TRBJ1-2; 7 nucleotides agree with TRBD1. Per the germline V gene, CDR1 is ENHRY and CDR2 is SYGVKD. The V segment lost 6 bases and the J segment 5 bases; nucleotides outside the gene matches: 15. This CDR3 has 16 residues. The CDR3 reads CAISDPTRDSLYGYTF. CDR3 nucleotide sequence: TGTGCCATCAGCGACCCAACCCGGGACAGCCTTTATGGCTACACCTTC.

CDR3 loop: CASSQEDQGGQETQYF. The CDR3 DNA is TGCGCCAGCAGCCAAGAGGATCAGGGGGGACAAGAGACCCAGTACTTC. The chain carries TRBV4-1 and TRBJ2-5; D is perhaps TRBD1 (7 bases). The CDR3 totals 16 residues. CDR1 and CDR2 from the germline V gene are MGHRA and YSYEKL. The V end was cut by 0 bases, the J end by 2 bases, with 13 bases between.

The rearrangement uses TRBV6-6 and TRBJ2-5; 12 nucleotides line up with TRBD2. CDR1 is MNHNY and CDR2 is SVGAGI in the germline V gene (reference sequence). This CDR3 has 16 residues. The V gene end was trimmed by 0 bases and the J gene end by 5 bases; junction bases not matched to a gene: 4. CDR3 nucleotides: TGTGCCAGCAGTTACTCGTCTAGCGGGGGGGCGGAGACCCAGTACTTC. Residues: CASSYSSSGGAETQYF.

This clone is medium-sized by share. V and J are TRBV5-1 and TRBJ1-3; D is possibly TRBD1 (5 bases). The CDR3 has 16 amino acids. The V end was cut by 4 bases, the J end by 0 bases, with 14 bases between. The germline gives CDR1 SGHRS, CDR2 YFSETQ. The CDR3 DNA reads TGCGCCAGCAGCCTGGACACAATCGACTCTGGAAACACCATATATTTT. Its protein product is CASSLDTIDSGNTIYF.